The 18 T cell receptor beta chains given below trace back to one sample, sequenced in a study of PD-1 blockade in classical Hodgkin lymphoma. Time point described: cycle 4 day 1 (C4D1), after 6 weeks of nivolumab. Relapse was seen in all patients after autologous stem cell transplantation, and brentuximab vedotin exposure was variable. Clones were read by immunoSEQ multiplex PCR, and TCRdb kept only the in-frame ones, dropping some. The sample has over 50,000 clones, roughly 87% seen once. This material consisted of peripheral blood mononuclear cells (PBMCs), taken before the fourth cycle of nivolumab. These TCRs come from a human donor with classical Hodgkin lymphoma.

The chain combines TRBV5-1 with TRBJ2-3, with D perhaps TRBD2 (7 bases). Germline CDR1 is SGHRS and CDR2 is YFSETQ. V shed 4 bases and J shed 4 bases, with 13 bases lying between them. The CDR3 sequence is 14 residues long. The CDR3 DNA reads TGCGCCAGCAGCCAGACGGGGGGCGCAGATACGCAGTATTTT. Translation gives CASSQTGGADTQYF.

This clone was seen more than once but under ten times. The CDR3 DNA is TGTGCCAGTAGTCATCTAGGGGGGGCGCGCGGCTACACCTTC. The encoded protein is CASSHLGGARGYTF. The rearrangement links TRBV19 to TRBJ1-2; D might be TRBD1 (6 bases). Germline V gene lookup returns CDR1 LNHDA and CDR2 SQIVND (reference sequence). V lost 5 bases, J lost 8 bases, and 18 bases lay in between. The CDR3 consists of 14 residues. Together with reference TRBV19 and TRBJ1-2, the CDR3 gives the full variable domain: DGGITQSPKYLFRKEGQNVTLSCEQNLNHDAMYWYRQDPGQGLRLIYYSQIVNDFQKGDIAEGYSVSREKKESFPLTVTSAQKNPTAFYLCASSHLGGARGYTFGSGTRLTVV.

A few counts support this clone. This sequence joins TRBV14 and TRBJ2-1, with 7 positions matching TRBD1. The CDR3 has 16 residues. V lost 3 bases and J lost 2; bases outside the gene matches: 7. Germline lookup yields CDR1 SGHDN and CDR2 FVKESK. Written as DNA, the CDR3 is TGTGCCAGCAGCCACTTGACAGGGCCTACCTACAATGAGCAGTTCTTC. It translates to CASSHLTGPTYNEQFF.

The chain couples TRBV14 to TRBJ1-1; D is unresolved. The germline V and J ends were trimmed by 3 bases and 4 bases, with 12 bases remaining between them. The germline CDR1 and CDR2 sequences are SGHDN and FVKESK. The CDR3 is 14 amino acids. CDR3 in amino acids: CASSQYPPFTEAFF. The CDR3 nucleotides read TGTGCCAGCAGCCAGTATCCCCCGTTCACTGAAGCTTTCTTT. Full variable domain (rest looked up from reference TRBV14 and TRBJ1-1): EAGVTQFPSHSVIEKGQTVTLRCDPISGHDNLYWYRRVMGKEIKFLLHFVKESKQDESGMPNNRFLAERTGGTYSTLKVQPAELEDSGVYFCASSQYPPFTEAFFGQGTRLTVV.

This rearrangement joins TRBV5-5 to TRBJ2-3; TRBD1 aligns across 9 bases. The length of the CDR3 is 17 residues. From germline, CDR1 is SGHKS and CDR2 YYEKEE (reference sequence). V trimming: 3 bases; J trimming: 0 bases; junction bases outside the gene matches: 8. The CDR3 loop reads CASSYRGPISSTDTQYF. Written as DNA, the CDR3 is TGTGCCAGCAGCTACAGGGGGCCGATTTCTAGCACAGATACGCAGTATTTT.

The CDR3 coding sequence is TGCGCCAGCAGCATCGCAGGGGGTGAAAAACTGTTTTTT. Encoded protein: CASSIAGGEKLFF. The chain couples TRBV5-1 to TRBJ1-4, with TRBD1 matching over 7 bases. This CDR3 is built from 13 residues. The germline CDR1 and CDR2 sequences are SGHRS and YFSETQ. Trimming removed 4 bases from V and 7 bases from J; junction bases left unmatched: 4.

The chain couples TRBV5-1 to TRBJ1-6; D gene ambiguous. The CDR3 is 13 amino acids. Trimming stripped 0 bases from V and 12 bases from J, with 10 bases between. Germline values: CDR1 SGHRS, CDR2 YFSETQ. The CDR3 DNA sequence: TGCGCCAGCAGCTTGGGAACGGGCAGACCCCTCCACTTT. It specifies CASSLGTGRPLHF.

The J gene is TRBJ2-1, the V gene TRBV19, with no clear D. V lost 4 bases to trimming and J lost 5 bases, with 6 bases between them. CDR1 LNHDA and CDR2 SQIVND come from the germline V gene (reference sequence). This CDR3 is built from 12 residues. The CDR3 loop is CASSTRNNEQFF. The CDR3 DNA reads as TGTGCCAGTAGTACACGCAACAATGAGCAGTTCTTC.

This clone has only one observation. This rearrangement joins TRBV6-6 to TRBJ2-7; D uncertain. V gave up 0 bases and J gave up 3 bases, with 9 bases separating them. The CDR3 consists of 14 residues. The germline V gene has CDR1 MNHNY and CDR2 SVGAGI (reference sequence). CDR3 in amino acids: CASSYSGNVYEQYF. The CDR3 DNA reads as TGTGCCAGCAGTTACTCTGGAAATGTCTACGAGCAGTACTTC.

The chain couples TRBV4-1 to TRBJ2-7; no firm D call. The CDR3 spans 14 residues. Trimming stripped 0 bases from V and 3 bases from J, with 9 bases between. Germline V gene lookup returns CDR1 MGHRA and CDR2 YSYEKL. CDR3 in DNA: TGCGCCAGCAGCCAAGAGAAGAACAGCTACGAGCAGTACTTC. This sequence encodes CASSQEKNSYEQYF.

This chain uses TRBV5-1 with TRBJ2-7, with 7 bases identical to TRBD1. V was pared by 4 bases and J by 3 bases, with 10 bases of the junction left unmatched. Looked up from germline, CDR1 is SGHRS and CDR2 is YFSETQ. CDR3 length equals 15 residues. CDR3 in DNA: TGCGCCAGCAGCCCGGTCGCAGGGGACAGCTACGAGCAGTACTTC. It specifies CASSPVAGDSYEQYF.

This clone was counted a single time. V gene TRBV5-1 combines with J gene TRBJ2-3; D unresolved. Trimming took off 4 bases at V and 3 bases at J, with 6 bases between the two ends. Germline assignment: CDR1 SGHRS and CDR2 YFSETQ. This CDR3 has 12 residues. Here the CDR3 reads CASSPETDTQYF. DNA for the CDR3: TGCGCCAGCAGCCCTGAAACAGATACGCAGTATTTT.

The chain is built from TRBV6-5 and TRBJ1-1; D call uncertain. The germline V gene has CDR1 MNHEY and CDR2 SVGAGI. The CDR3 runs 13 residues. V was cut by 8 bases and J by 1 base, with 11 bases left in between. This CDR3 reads CASVDGSNTEAFF. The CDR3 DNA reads TGTGCCAGCGTAGACGGATCGAACACTGAAGCTTTCTTT.

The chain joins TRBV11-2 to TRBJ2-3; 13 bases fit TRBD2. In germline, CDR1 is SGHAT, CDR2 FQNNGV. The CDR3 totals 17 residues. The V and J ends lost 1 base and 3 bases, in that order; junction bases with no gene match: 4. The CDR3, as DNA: TGTGCCAGCAGCTTAGCACTAGCGGGGGGGCCGACAGATACGCAGTATTTT. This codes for CASSLALAGGPTDTQYF.

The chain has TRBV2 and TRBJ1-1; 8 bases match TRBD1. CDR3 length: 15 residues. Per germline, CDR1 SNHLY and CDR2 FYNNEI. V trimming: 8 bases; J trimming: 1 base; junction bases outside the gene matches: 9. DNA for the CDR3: TGTGCCAGCCGATATGGGACAGGCCCGAACACTGAAGCTTTCTTT. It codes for CASRYGTGPNTEAFF. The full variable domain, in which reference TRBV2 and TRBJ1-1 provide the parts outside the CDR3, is EPEVTQTPSHQVTQMGQEVILRCVPISNHLYFYWYRQILGQKVEFLVSFYNNEISEKSEIFDDQFSVERPDGSNFTLKIRSTKLEDSAMYFCASRYGTGPNTEAFFGQGTRLTVV.

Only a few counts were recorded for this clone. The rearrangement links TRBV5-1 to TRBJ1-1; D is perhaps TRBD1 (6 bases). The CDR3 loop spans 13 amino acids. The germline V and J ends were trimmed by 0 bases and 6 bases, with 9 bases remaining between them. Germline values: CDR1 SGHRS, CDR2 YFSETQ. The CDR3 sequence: CASSLEGGSEAFF. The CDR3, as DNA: TGCGCCAGCAGCTTGGAAGGGGGTTCTGAAGCTTTCTTT. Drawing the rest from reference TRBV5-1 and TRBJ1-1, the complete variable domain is KAGVTQTPRYLIKTRGQQVTLSCSPISGHRSVSWYQQTPGQGLQFLFEYFSETQRNKGNFPGRFSGRQFSNSRSEMNVSTLELGDSALYLCASSLEGGSEAFFGQGTRLTVV.

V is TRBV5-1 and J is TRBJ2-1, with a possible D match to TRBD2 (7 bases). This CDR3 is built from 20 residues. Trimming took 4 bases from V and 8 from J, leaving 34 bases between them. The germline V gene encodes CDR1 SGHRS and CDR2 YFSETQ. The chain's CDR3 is CASSGHSGTGGGGVVYEQFF. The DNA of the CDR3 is TGCGCCAGCAGCGGTCACTCCGGGACTGGCGGCGGGGGCGTCGTGTATGAGCAGTTCTTC.

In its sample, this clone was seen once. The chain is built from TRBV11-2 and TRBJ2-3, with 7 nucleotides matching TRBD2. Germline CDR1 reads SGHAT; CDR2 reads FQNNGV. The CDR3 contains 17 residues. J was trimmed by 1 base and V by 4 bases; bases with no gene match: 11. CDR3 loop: CASSSRVGSGGTDTQYF. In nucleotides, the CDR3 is TGTGCCAGCAGCTCCAGGGTTGGCAGCGGGGGCACAGATACGCAGTATTTT. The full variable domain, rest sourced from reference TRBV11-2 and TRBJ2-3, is EAGVAQSPRYKIIEKRQSVAFWCNPISGHATLYWYQQILGQGPKLLIQFQNNGVVDDSQLPKDRFSAERLKGVDSTLKIQPAKLEDSAVYLCASSSRVGSGGTDTQYFGPGTRLTVL.